The 11 T cell receptor beta chains listed next were all sequenced from one sample in a study of blood T cell repertoires in COVID-19 (TCRdb year 2020). The library was made by the immunoSEQ multiplex PCR assay. In its TCRdb copy, this immuneACCESS table keeps in-frame sequences only and misses some clones. Where compared with another copy, unresolved V genes explain less than half of these, and the others have no known cause. The sample table holds under 300,000 clones, of which more than 70% were seen once. The top ten clones comprise roughly an eighth of the sample. Sequencing was performed on peripheral blood. These receptors originate from a man older than 75 with acute or convalescent COVID-19.

The chain is built from TRBV3-1 (or the pseudogene TRBV3-2) and TRBJ2-5; TRBD1 is a possible D gene (5 bases). Trimming removed 0 bases from V and 4 bases from J, with 12 bases in between. The germline gives CDR1 LGHDT, CDR2 YNNKEL (reference sequence). This CDR3 is built from 15 residues. The CDR3 sequence: CASSQEAARGETQYF. In DNA form, the CDR3 reads TGTGCCAGCAGCCAAGAGGCCGCTAGGGGAGAGACCCAGTACTTC.

With regard to this clone: Other DNA sequences of this sample code for an identical CDR3. The J gene is TRBJ2-5, the V gene TRBV2, with D possibly matching TRBD1 (5 bases). The CDR3 consists of 12 residues. Trimming pared 5 bases from V and 5 bases from J, leaving 9 bases between. The germline V gene encodes CDR1 SNHLY and CDR2 FYNNEI. The CDR3 region has the DNA TGTGCCAGCAGTCAGGGTCGGGAGACCCAGTACTTC. It translates to CASSQGRETQYF.

This sequence joins TRBV6-5 and TRBJ2-2; 7 bases line up with TRBD1. The V gene end was trimmed by 6 bases and the J gene end by 4 bases; junction bases not matched to a gene: 5. The germline V gene has CDR1 MNHEY and CDR2 SVGAGI. There are 14 residues in the CDR3. The CDR3 coding sequence is TGTGCCAGCAGGCGACAGGGCGGCACCGGGGAGCTGTTTTTT. It yields the protein CASRRQGGTGELFF.

V is TRBV11-3 and J is TRBJ2-7; 9 bases are shared with TRBD1. V was pared by 5 bases and J by 3 bases, with 8 bases of the junction left unmatched. Looked up from germline, CDR1 is SGHNT and CDR2 is YENEEA. The CDR3 has 15 amino acids. The CDR3 protein is CASSPGQGGSYEQYF. CDR3 DNA: TGTGCCAGCAGCCCGGGACAGGGAGGAAGCTACGAGCAGTACTTC.

The rearrangement links TRBV5-1 to TRBJ1-1; perhaps TRBD1 as D (6 bases). The CDR3 is 15 residues long. The germline V and J ends were trimmed by 1 base and 1 base, with 11 bases remaining between them. Germline assignment: CDR1 SGHRS and CDR2 YFSETQ. As DNA, the CDR3 is TGCGCCAGCAGCTTGAACTCGGACAGGAACACTGAAGCTTTCTTT. It codes for CASSLNSDRNTEAFF. Supplemented by reference TRBV5-1 and TRBJ1-1, the full variable domain reads KAGVTQTPRYLIKTRGQQVTLSCSPISGHRSVSWYQQTPGQGLQFLFEYFSETQRNKGNFPGRFSGRQFSNSRSEMNVSTLELGDSALYLCASSLNSDRNTEAFFGQGTRLTVV.

The chain employs TRBV18 and TRBJ1-1, with 8 bases matching TRBD1. Looked up from germline, CDR1 is KGHSH and CDR2 is LQKENI. The CDR3 is 15 amino acids. With 6 bases clipped from V and 7 bases from J, the junction kept 13 bases outside the gene matches. The CDR3 sequence is CASSPQGQVLDEAFF. The CDR3 bases are TGTGCCAGCTCCCCCCAGGGACAGGTCCTTGATGAAGCTTTCTTT.

This clone occurred a few times. This chain uses TRBV28 with TRBJ1-4, with D possibly matching TRBD1 (6 bases). With 8 bases removed from V and 2 bases from J, the gap between germline ends came to 9 bases. Looked up from germline, CDR1 is MDHEN and CDR2 is SYDVKM. The CDR3 consists of 13 residues. CDR3 residues: CASAGVTNEKLFF. The CDR3 region has the DNA TGTGCCAGCGCAGGGGTCACTAATGAAAAACTGTTTTTT.

The CDR3 reads CASSVDFSPDTQYF. CDR3 bases: TGTGCCAGCAGCGTAGACTTTTCCCCAGATACGCAGTATTTT. The V and J genes are TRBV9 and TRBJ2-3; D is unresolved. This CDR3 is 14 amino acids long. The V end was cut by 0 bases, the J end by 4 bases, with 9 bases between. Per the germline V gene, CDR1 is SGDLS and CDR2 is YYNGEE.

The V and J genes are TRBV19 and TRBJ2-1, with D maybe TRBD1 (5 bases). V was clipped by 9 bases and J by 8 bases, with 14 bases between them. The V gene's germline CDR1 is LNHDA and CDR2 SQIVND (reference sequence). The CDR3 is 12 amino acids. The CDR3 DNA follows: TGTGCCAGCCAGGGATTTTTGTATGAGCAGTTCTTC. Translated, it gives CASQGFLYEQFF.

Regarding this clone: This sample also contains other DNA sequences that code for the same CDR3. The V and J genes are TRBV5-6 and TRBJ1-2; 10 nucleotides agree with TRBD1. This CDR3 has 14 residues. CDR1 is SGHDT and CDR2 is YYEEEE in the germline V gene. V dropped 3 bases and J dropped 4; count of bases not matched to a gene: 3. The CDR3 nucleotides read TGTGCCAGCAGCTCGACAGGGGGCAGCTATGGCTACACCTTC. As protein: CASSSTGGSYGYTF.

The V gene is TRBV18, the J gene TRBJ1-5, with a weak D call TRBD1 (6 bases). The V and J ends lost 4 bases and 2 bases respectively, with 12 bases between them. Per germline, CDR1 KGHSH and CDR2 LQKENI. The CDR3 sequence is 15 residues long. This CDR3 reads CASSLTGYGNQPQHF. The CDR3 DNA reads as TGTGCCAGCTCACTTACAGGGTACGGCAATCAGCCCCAGCATTTT.